The present T cell receptor beta chain was sequenced within a study of T cell responses to AZD1222 COVID-19 vaccine. This CDR3 spans 17 amino acids. The data were produced by immunoSEQ multiplex PCR, yet TCRdb's version contains in-frame clones alone and is incomplete. Of 95,000 to 100,000 clones detected, around 87% appear once; the ten largest clones hold 10%. The receptor's source is an adult who received the AZD1222 COVID-19 vaccine. The source was peripheral blood, collected 28 days after the second AZD1222 dose. The genes are TRBV12-2 and TRBJ2-2; the DNA was not used to check the table's D call, TRBD1. TRBV12-2 is deemed a pseudogene. The DNA for the CDR3 is TGTGCAAGTCGCTTAGGCCCCGGTACAGGTTTCAGCGGGGAGCTGTTTTTT. Translation: CASRLGPGTGFSGELFF.